This T cell receptor beta chain was recovered during a study of identical twins (dated by TCRdb to about 2016). About the full investigation: The study deep-sequenced TCR alpha and beta repertoires from monozygotic twins, unrelated adults of various ages and cord blood to test whether fetal clonotypes persist. Replicate twin experiments were performed at different times using different library preparation protocols to rule out contamination.

Only healthy Caucasian donors were included. Three pairs of female monozygotic twins, all aged about 18 to 29 years, were included in the twin cohort. Miltenyi CD45RO+ enrichment and human naive T-cell isolation kits were used to isolate memory (CD45RO+) and naive T cells from PBMC. CDR1 and CDR2, per the germline V gene, are SGHRS and YFSETQ. Its CDR3 holds 14 amino acids, cysteine through phenylalanine. The DNA shown is the 42-base CDR3, in frame from base 1. The trim is 0 bases for V and 4 bases for J, with a gap of 11 bases between the germline ends. Library creation used 5' RACE. The reads were generated on an Illumina HiSeq 2000. A universal primer binding site was added through template switching, and the final cDNA carried a unique molecular identifier so that TCR cDNA molecules could be counted accurately. First-strand cDNA for TCR alpha and beta chains was synthesized from specific primers in the conserved constant-segment region. To control for contamination, every cDNA library was double barcoded, receiving both a SMART-Mk sample barcode and Illumina barcodes. TruSeq adapter sequences along with Illumina sample barcodes were introduced in two successive PCR steps. TCR alpha and beta cDNA libraries were sequenced on the Illumina HiSeq platform with custom primers. Per the authors' processing: Raw reads were processed with MiGEC to extract unique molecular identifiers, and MiXCR was used to determine CDR3 positions. For each individual, recombination models were inferred using an EM algorithm with the repgenHMM and IGoR tools. The analysis of shared clonotypes was done with the tcR package in R, with sharing normalized by the product of cloneset sizes. To study raw recombination free of thymic and clonal selection effects, out-of-frame nonproductive sequences were analyzed. TCRdb reworked the public reads: Q25 trimming with fastp, MiXCR clone assembly, productive beta chains retained. When rows share a CDR3 protein, they turn into one entry using the most common DNA and genes. What appears here as the V and J calls and clone size reflects TCRdb's work, not the paper's. The sample table lists under 250,000 distinct CDR3 sequences, about an eighth of them with a count of one. Roughly 4% of the sample belongs to the ten largest clones.

Of note for this clonotype: This clone's antigen is unknown. No quality values exist for individual bases; no much larger clone is one base distant.

Study-level results and caveats: Excess twin sharing in beta out-of-frame sequences was weaker because fewer shared sequences lowered the signal-to-noise ratio. Conclusions relied on cross-sectional statistical analysis, since the same donors could not be followed over many years. Zero-insertion analyses could be partly confounded by invariant T cells such as MAIT and iNKT, although diverse VJ usage argued against such confounding for most clonotypes. Fewer insertions were carried by abundant cord blood beta clonotypes; a weaker similar trend was observed in young adult naive repertoires, while no such trend was observed in memory repertoires. Compared with coincidental sharing between unrelated individuals, out-of-frame TCR alpha sequences shared between twins showed an excess of sequences with low generation probability. Recombination models systematically underestimated out-of-frame TCR alpha sharing in monozygotic twins but agreed with sharing between unrelated individuals.

This sample also appeared in a second study, on yellow fever vaccine responses in identical twins. As described in the second report: According to the authors, in identical twins the way T cells responded to vaccination appeared partly convergent and partly personalized. In identical twins, the study followed T cell clones that responded to the vaccine with precision.

The chain employs TRBV5-1 and TRBJ2-7; the D segment could be TRBD1, given 5 matching bases. Sequencing was done on a sample of memory (CD45RO+) T cells sorted from blood. In light of the paper, this sample's cell subset or site label describes: CD45RO+ enriched T cells. The clonotype originates from a woman younger than 35 in good health. The DNA sequence is as follows: TGCGCCAGCAGCTTGGACAGGATGTCTTACGAGCAGTACTTC. This codes for CASSLDRMSYEQYF.